The clone carrying this T cell receptor beta chain was counted between two and nine times. Its target is unknown. This entry is derived from a study of blood T cells in healthy people across ages. Overall study context: Template-switching capture recovered about one barcoded beta molecule per two T cells.

Study-wide results and limits: Diversity of TCR beta correlated strongly with naive T cell percentage. CMV infection status of these donors was not known.

A sample-barcoded 5' primer and a J-beta primer mix were used in a second PCR of about 7 to 12 cycles. TCRdb re-called the 5' RACE reads with MiXCR, one entry per CDR3 protein. The table records 800,000 to 900,000 distinct CDR3 sequences, approximately 59% of them present only once. Germline CDR1 is SNHLY and CDR2 is FYNNEI. With 6 bases removed from V and 0 bases from J, the gap between germline ends came to 9 bases. This CDR3 region has 14 residues. No fewer than 7 million PBMCs went into each sample. V is TRBV2 and J is TRBJ2-1; D is unclear. The receptor's source is a man younger than 40 in good health. The source material was blood. CDR3 nucleotides: TGTGCCAGCAGGGACCCAATCTCCTACAATGAGCAGTTCTTC. As protein: CASRDPISYNEQFF.